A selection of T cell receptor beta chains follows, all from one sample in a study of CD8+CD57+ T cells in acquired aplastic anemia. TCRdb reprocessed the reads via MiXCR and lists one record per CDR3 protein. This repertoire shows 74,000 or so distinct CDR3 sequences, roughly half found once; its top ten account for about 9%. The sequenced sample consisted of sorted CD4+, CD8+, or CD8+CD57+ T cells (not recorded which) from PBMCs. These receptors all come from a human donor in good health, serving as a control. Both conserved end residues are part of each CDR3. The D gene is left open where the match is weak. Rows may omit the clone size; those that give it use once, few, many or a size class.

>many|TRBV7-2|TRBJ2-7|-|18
CASSLGPNTGGMGDEQYF
TGTGCCAGCAGCTTAGGGCCGAACACTGGGGGCATGGGGGACGAGCAGTACTTC
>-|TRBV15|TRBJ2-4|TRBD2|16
CATSRNAGTRLNIRYF
TGTGCCACCAGCAGAAATGCCGGGACTAGACTAAACATTCGGTACTTC
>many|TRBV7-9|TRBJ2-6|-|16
CASSLAGSYGANVLTF
TGTGCCAGCAGCTTAGCGGGTAGCTACGGGGCCAACGTCCTGACTTTC
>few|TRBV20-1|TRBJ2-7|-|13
CSARDYWDYEQYF
TGCAGTGCTAGAGATTACTGGGACTACGAGCAGTACTTC
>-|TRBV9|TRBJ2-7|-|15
CASSVGAGTSYEQYF
TGTGCCAGCAGCGTAGGGGCCGGGACCTCCTACGAGCAGTACTTC
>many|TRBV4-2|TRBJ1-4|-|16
CASSQSDQRINEKLFF
TGTGCCAGCAGCCAATCAGACCAGAGGATTAATGAAAAACTGTTTTTT
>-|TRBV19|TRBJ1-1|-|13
CASALNPGTEAFF
TGTGCCAGCGCCCTCAATCCCGGCACTGAAGCTTTCTTC
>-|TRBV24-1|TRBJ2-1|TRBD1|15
CATSDYDRGRNEQFF
TGTGCCACCAGTGACTACGACAGGGGGCGGAATGAGCAGTTCTTC
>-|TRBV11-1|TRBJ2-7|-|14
CASSSVRGGHEQYF
TGTGCCAGCAGCTCAGTGCGGGGTGGCCACGAGCAGTACTTC
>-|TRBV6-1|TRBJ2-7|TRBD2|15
CASSDWTSGTYEQYF
TGTGCCAGCAGTGACTGGACTAGCGGAACCTACGAGCAGTACTTC
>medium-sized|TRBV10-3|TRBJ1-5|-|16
CAISESNADSNQPQHF
TGTGCCATCAGTGAGTCGAATGCAGATAGCAATCAGCCCCAGCATTTT
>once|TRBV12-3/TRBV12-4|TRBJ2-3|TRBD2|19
CASSTQWVIAGLSTDTQYF
TGTGCCAGCAGTACGCAATGGGTAATAGCGGGGCTCAGCACAGATACGCAGTATTTT
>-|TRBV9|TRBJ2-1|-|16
CASSVLSQGGNNEQFF
TGTGCCAGCAGCGTACTCTCCCAGGGGGGAAACAATGAGCAGTTCTTC
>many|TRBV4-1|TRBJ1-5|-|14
CASSPVAGNQPQHF
TGCGCCAGCAGCCCGGTAGCAGGCAATCAGCCCCAGCATTTT
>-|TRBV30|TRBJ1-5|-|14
CAWSVGVYNQPQHF
TGTGCCTGGAGTGTGGGGGTTTACAATCAGCCCCAGCATTTT
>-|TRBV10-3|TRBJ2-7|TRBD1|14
CASSGGTGAYEQYF
TGTGCCAGCAGTGGGGGGACAGGGGCCTACGAGCAGTACTTC
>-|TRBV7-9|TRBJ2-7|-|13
CASSGWGAYEQYF
TGTGCCAGCAGCGGCTGGGGAGCCTACGAGCAGTACTTC
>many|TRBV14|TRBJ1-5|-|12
CASSQGLLPQHF
TGTGCCAGCAGCCAAGGCCTCCTGCCCCAGCATTTT
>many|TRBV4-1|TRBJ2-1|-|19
CASSPSPLARRSSYNEQFF
TGCGCCAGCAGCCCTTCCCCCCTTGCGCGGCGTAGCTCCTACAATGAGCAGTTCTTC
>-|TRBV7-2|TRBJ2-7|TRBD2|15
CASSTSGTSGTQQYF
TGTGCCAGCAGCACATCCGGGACTAGCGGGACCCAGCAGTACTTC
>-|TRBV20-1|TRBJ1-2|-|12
CSAPSEGGGYTF
TGCAGTGCTCCAAGTGAGGGCGGCGGCTACACCTTC
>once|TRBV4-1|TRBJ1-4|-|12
CASSQEYEKLFF
TGCGCCAGCAGCCAAGAATACGAAAAACTGTTTTTT
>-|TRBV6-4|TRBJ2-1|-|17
CASSGSTGAGVVSEQFF
TGTGCCAGCAGTGGCTCGACAGGCGCGGGAGTAGTCAGTGAGCAGTTCTTC
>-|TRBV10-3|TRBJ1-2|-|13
CAISESEGYGYTF
TGTGCCATCAGTGAGTCGGAGGGATATGGCTACACCTTC
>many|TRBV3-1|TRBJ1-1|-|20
CASSHARLLNGAESNTEAFF
TGTGCCAGCAGCCACGCGCGGCTCCTAAACGGGGCAGAGTCGAACACTGAAGCTTTCTTT
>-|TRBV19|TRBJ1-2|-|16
CASSIVMGAGSYGYTF
TGTGCCAGTAGTATTGTGATGGGCGCGGGGAGCTATGGCTACACCTTC
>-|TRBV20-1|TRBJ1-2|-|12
CSAQEGDYGYTF
TGCAGTGCCCAGGAGGGGGACTATGGCTACACCTTC
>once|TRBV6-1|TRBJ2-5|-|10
CATQRETQYF
TGTGCCACCCAACGGGAGACCCAGTACTTC
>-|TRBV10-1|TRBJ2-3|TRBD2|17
CASSKGLAGGRGNTQYF
TGCGCCAGCTCCAAAGGACTAGCGGGGGGGCGTGGGAATACGCAGTATTTT
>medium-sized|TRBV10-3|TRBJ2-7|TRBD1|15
CAIHSGTGLRGEQYF
TGTGCCATCCATTCAGGGACAGGCCTCCGGGGAGAGCAGTACTTC
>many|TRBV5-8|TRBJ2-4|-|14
CASSSNPGENIQYF
TGTGCCAGCAGCTCGAATCCAGGCGAAAACATTCAGTACTTC
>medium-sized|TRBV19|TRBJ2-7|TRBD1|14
CASSIRTGVDEQYF
TGTGCCAGTAGTATTCGGACAGGGGTCGACGAGCAGTACTTC
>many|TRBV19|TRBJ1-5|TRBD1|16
CASSAIQGAVNQPQHF
TGTGCCAGTAGTGCAATACAGGGGGCTGTGAATCAGCCCCAGCATTTT
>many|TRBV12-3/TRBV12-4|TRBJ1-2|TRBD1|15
CASSPPARTGVGYTF
TGTGCCAGCAGTCCTCCTGCCCGGACAGGGGTGGGCTACACCTTC
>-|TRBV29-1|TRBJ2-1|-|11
CTLDPYNEQFF
TGCACCCTGGACCCTTACAATGAGCAGTTCTTC
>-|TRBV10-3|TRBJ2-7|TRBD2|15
CAISDIAGGPPEQYF
TGTGCCATCAGTGATATAGCGGGAGGGCCACCCGAGCAGTACTTC
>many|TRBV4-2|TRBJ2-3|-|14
CASSQEGSTDTQYF
TGTGCCAGCAGCCAAGAGGGAAGCACAGATACGCAGTATTTT
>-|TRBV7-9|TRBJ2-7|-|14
CASSLVGGRGEQYF
TGTGCCAGCAGCCTCGTCGGGGGAAGAGGCGAGCAGTACTTC